These T cell receptor beta chains were read from a single sample in a study of vaccination and CD4 T cells after COVID-19. These TCRs are of unknown antigen specificity. TCRdb reprocessed the PCR reads with MiXCR, giving one entry per CDR3 protein. The profile covers 20,000 to 25,000 distinct CDR3 sequences, with 60% appearing a single time and roughly 13% taken by the ten largest. Here the sequenced sample was CD4+ T cells from blood, cultured in vitro, taken after SARS-CoV-2 vaccination. Receptor source: a human donor who received a COVID-19 vaccine. CDR3s include the opening cysteine and the closing phenylalanine or tryptophan. Each record gives: clone size, V gene, D gene, J gene, CDR3 DNA, CDR3 protein. The D gene is left open where the match is weak. Where a row states a size, it is once, few, many or the class of an expanded clone; other rows omit it.

few	TRBV20-1	TRBD1	TRBJ1-1	TGCAGTGCTAGACCCTCAGGGGGGGGGATGGTTGGCACTGAAGCTTTCTTT	CSARPSGGGMVGTEAFF
-	TRBV10-3	-	TRBJ1-5	TGTGCCATCAGTGAGTCAGGGACACAAAATCAGCCCCAGCATTTT	CAISESGTQNQPQHF
-	TRBV6-1	-	TRBJ2-7	TGTGCCAGCAGCATCCAGGCCAGGGGAGGCCACGAGCAGTACTTC	CASSIQARGGHEQYF
medium-sized	TRBV2	-	TRBJ2-7	TGTGCCAGCAAAGGGTTGGGGAACTCCTACGAGCAGTACTTC	CASKGLGNSYEQYF
few	TRBV11-1	-	TRBJ2-3	TGTGCCAGCAGCTTAAATATGGCTAGCTTTGATACGCAGTATTTT	CASSLNMASFDTQYF
few	TRBV5-4	-	TRBJ1-1	TGTGCCAGCAGCTTACCCACGGATAACACTGAAGCTTTCTTT	CASSLPTDNTEAFF
-	TRBV9	TRBD1	TRBJ1-1	TGTGCCAGCAGCGTAGGTTTGATCGCAGGGGGGCGTGATACTGAAGCTTTCTTT	CASSVGLIAGGRDTEAFF
-	TRBV28	-	TRBJ2-1	TGTGCCAGCAGTTCCTACAGCAATGAGCAGTTCTTC	CASSSYSNEQFF
-	TRBV2	TRBD1	TRBJ1-2	TGTGCCAGCAGTGAAACGCGGACAGGGGGCGGATGGTATGGCTACACCTTC	CASSETRTGGGWYGYTF
once	TRBV27	-	TRBJ1-4	TGTGCCAGCAAATCATTACAGGGAACTAATGAAAAACTGTTTTTT	CASKSLQGTNEKLFF
-	TRBV28	-	TRBJ1-1	TGTGCCAGCAGTCCCTGGAACACTGAAGCTTTCTTT	CASSPWNTEAFF
-	TRBV12-3/TRBV12-4	TRBD1	TRBJ2-5	TGTGCCAGCAGTTTAGGACAGGGTTATGGAGAGACCCAGTACTTC	CASSLGQGYGETQYF
-	TRBV7-8	-	TRBJ1-3	TGTGCCAGCAGCCCACTGGCCGGGCCAATCAGCTCTGGAAACACCATATATTTT	CASSPLAGPISSGNTIYF
few	TRBV30	-	TRBJ2-2	TGTGCCTGGAGTGTATATGGGGAGCTGTTTTTT	CAWSVYGELFF
few	TRBV11-3	-	TRBJ2-5	TGTGCCAGCAGCTTCCCCACGAAGGACAGTCGGGGGATTCAAGAGACCCAGTACTTC	CASSFPTKDSRGIQETQYF
few	TRBV6-4	-	TRBJ1-2	TGTGCCAGCAGCCGACCTCGGTCAGGAAACTATGGCTACACCTTC	CASSRPRSGNYGYTF
-	TRBV2	TRBD2	TRBJ2-2	TGTGCCACCAAAGGTGGGACTAGCGGGGGGGCCCCCGGGGAGCTGTTTTTT	CATKGGTSGGAPGELFF